This TCR beta chain was profiled in a study of T-cell memory formation after mild COVID-19. Researchers used 5'RACE with constant-segment primers to make TCR alpha and TCR beta cDNA libraries that carry sample barcodes and UMIs. Via MiXCR, TCRdb re-called the 5' RACE reads, giving one row per CDR3 protein. This table holds roughly 300,000 distinct CDR3 sequences, 8% to 9% found once. CDR1 and CDR2 (germline): LGHDT, YNNKEL (reference sequence). V lost 4 bases and J lost 9, with 16 bases in between. This CDR3 spans 15 amino acids. This chain connects TRBV3-1 to TRBJ1-6, with unresolved D. Sequenced: PBMCs or a T cell subset sorted from them (not recorded which). This clonotype originated in a man younger than 35 who had mild COVID-19 (a few samples of this study predate the infection). Cell type and time point are not known. The CDR3 here is CASSRLWFGSSPLHF. The CDR3 DNA is TGTGCCAGCAGCCGATTGTGGTTCGGGAGTTCACCCCTCCACTTT. Based on the CDR3 plus reference TRBV3-1 and TRBJ1-6, the full variable domain is DTAVSQTPKYLVTQMGNDKSIKCEQNLGHDTMYWYKQDSKKFLKIMFSYNNKELIINETVPNRFSPKSPDKAHLNLHINSLELGDSAVYFCASSRLWFGSSPLHFGNGTRLTVT.